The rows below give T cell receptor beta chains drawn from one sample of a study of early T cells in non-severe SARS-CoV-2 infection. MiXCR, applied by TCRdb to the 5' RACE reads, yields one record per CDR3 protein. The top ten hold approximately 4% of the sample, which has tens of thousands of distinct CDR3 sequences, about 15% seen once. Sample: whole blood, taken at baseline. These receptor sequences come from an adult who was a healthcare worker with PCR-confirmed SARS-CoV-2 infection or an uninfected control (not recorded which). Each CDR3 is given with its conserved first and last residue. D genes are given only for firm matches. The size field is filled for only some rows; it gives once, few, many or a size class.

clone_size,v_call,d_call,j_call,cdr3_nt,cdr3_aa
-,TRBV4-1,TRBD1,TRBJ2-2,TGCGCCAGCAGCCAGCAGGGGGTTACGAACACCGGGGAGCTGTTTTTT,CASSQQGVTNTGELFF
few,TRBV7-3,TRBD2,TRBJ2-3,TGTGCCAGCAGCCTGACTAGCGGGAGTGATACGCAGTATTTT,CASSLTSGSDTQYF
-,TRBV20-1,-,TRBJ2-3,TGCAGTGCTAGTGGGCTAGGCGTCGGTACGCAGTATTTT,CSASGLGVGTQYF
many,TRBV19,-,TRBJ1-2,TGTGCCAGTAGTTCCCGGCAGGCCTATGGCTACACCTTC,CASSSRQAYGYTF
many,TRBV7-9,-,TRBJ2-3,TGTGCCAGCAGCTCGAGGGTGTCACTAAAAGGCACAGATACGCAGTATTTT,CASSSRVSLKGTDTQYF
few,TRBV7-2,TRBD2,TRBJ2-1,TGTGCCAGCAGATCAGCGGGGGTCTACAATGAGCAGTTCTTC,CASRSAGVYNEQFF
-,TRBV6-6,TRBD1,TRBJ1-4,TGTGCCAGCAGTTACGGGGGACAGGGTAATGAAAAACTGTTTTTT,CASSYGGQGNEKLFF
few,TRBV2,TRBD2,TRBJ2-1,TGTGCCAGCAATTTCGGCCCTAGCGGGAGTCCGTCCTACAATGAGCAGTTCTTC,CASNFGPSGSPSYNEQFF
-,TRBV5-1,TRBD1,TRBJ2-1,TGCGCCAGCAGTACGGGACAGGGGGTCGCGGATGAGCAGTTCTTC,CASSTGQGVADEQFF
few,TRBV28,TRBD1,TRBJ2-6,TGTGCCAGCAGTGCAACCCCGGGACAGGGTACCTCTGGGGCCAACGTCCTGACTTTC,CASSATPGQGTSGANVLTF
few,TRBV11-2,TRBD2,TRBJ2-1,TGTGCCAGCAGCTTAGCCCCTGGAGCGGGAGGCCGTACCGCAAGCTCCTACAATGAGCAGTTCTTC,CASSLAPGAGGRTASSYNEQFF
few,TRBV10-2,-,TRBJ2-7,TGCGCCAGCAGTGTTTCGGGAGTCGAGCAGTACTTC,CASSVSGVEQYF